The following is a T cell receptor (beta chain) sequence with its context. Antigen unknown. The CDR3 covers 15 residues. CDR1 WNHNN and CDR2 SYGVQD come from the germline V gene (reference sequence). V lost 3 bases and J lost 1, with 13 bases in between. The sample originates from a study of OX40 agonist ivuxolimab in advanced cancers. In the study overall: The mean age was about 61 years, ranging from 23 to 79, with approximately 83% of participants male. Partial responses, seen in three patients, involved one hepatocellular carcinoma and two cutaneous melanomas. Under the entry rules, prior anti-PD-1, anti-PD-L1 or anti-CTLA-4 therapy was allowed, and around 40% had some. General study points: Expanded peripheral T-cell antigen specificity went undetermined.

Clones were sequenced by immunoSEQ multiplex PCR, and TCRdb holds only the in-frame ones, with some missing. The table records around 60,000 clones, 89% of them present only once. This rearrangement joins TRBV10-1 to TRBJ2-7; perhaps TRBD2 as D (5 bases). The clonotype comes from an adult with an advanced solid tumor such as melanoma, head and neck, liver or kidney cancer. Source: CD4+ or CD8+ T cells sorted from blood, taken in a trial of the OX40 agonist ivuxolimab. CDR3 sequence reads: CASSDYPRESYEQYF. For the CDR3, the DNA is TGCGCCAGCAGTGACTATCCCCGGGAATCCTACGAGCAGTACTTC.